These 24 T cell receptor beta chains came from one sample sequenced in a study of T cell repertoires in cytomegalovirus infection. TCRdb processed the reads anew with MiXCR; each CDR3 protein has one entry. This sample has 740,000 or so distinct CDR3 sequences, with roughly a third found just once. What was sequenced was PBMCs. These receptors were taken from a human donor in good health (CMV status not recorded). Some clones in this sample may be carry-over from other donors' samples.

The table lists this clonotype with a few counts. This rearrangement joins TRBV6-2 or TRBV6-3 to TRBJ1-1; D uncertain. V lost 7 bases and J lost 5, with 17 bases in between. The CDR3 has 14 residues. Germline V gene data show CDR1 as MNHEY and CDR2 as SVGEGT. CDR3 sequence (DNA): TGTGCCAGCACTAACAACCCCAGGCGGACTGAAGCTTTCTTT. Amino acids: CASTNNPRRTEAFF.

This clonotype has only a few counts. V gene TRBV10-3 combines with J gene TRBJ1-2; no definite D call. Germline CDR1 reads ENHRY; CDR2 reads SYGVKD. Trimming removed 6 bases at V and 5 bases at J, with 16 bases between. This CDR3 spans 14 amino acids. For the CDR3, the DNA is TGTGCCATCAGGGGAGAGGAAAACGGGTATGGCTACACCTTC. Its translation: CAIRGEENGYGYTF.

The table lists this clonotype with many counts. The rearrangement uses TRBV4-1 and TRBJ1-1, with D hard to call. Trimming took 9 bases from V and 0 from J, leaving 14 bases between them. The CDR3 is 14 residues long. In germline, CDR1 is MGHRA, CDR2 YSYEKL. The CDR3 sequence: CASGVSLMNTEAFF. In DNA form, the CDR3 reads TGCGCCAGTGGAGTTTCCCTCATGAACACTGAAGCTTTCTTT.

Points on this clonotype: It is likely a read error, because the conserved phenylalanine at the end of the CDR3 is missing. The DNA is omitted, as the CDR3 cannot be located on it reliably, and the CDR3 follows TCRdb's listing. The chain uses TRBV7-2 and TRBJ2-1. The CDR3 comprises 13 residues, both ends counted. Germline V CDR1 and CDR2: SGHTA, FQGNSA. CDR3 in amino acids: CASSLAPRNEQLL.

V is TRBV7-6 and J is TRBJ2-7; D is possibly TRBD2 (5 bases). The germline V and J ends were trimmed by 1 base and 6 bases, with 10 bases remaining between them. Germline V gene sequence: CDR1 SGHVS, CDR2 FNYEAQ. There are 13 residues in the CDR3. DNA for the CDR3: TGTGCCAGCAGCTTAGGGGGAGCAGCCGAGCAGTACTTC. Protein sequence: CASSLGGAAEQYF.

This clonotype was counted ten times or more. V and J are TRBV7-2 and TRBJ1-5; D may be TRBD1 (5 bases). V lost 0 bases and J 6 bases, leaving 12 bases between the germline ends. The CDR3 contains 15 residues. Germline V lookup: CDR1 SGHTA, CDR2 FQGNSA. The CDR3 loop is CASSLATGVSQPQHF. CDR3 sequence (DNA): TGTGCCAGCAGCTTAGCTACAGGAGTCTCTCAGCCCCAGCATTTT.

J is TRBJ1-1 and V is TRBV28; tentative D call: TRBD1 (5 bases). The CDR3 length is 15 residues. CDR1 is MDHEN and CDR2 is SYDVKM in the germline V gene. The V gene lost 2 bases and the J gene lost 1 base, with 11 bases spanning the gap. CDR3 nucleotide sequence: TGTGCCAGCAGTTTACCCGGGGCCAGGAACACTGAAGCTTTCTTT. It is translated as CASSLPGARNTEAFF. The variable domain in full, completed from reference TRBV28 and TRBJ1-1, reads DVKVTQSSRYLVKRTGEKVFLECVQDMDHENMFWYRQDPGLGLRLIYFSYDVKMKEKGDIPEGYSVSREKKERFSLILESASTNQTSMYLCASSLPGARNTEAFFGQGTRLTVV.

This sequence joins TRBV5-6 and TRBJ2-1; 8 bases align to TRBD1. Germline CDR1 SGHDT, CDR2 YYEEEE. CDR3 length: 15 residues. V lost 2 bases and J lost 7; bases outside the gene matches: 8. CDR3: CASSFLTGVRNEQFF. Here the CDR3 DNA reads TGTGCCAGCAGCTTCTTGACAGGGGTTCGGAATGAGCAGTTCTTC. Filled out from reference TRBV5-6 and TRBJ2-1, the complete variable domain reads DAGVTQSPTHLIKTRGQQVTLRCSPKSGHDTVSWYQQALGQGPQFIFQYYEEEERQRGNFPDRFSGHQFPNYSSELNVNALLLGDSALYLCASSFLTGVRNEQFFGPGTRLTVL.

CDR3 sequence: CASSLDSGRATYEQYF. The CDR3 nucleotides are TGCGCCAGCAGCTTGGATAGCGGGAGAGCGACCTACGAGCAGTACTTC. V is TRBV5-1 and J is TRBJ2-7, with 9 bases that match TRBD2. The V and J ends lost 0 bases and 2 bases, in that order; junction bases with no gene match: 6. In germline, CDR1 is SGHRS, CDR2 YFSETQ. The CDR3 is made up of 16 amino acids.

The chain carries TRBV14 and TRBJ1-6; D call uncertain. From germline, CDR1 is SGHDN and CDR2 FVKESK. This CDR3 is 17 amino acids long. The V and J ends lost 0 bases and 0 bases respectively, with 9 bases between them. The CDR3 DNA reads TGTGCCAGCAGCCAAGATGGCAGGAGCTCCTATAATTCACCCCTCCACTTT. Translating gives CASSQDGRSSYNSPLHF.

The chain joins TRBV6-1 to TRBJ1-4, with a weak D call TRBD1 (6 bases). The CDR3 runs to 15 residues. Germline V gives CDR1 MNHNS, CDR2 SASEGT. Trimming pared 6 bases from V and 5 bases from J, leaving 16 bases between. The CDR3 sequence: CASSDLQGPNEKLFF. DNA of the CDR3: TGTGCCAGCAGCGATCTACAGGGACCCAATGAAAAACTGTTTTTT.

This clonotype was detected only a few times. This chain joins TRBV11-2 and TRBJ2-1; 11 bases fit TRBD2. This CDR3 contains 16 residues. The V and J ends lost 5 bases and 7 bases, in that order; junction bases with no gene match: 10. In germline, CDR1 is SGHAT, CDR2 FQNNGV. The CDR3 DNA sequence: TGTGCCAGCAGCATCCCAGTTAGCGGGGGGGCTAATGAGCAGTTCTTC. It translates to CASSIPVSGGANEQFF.

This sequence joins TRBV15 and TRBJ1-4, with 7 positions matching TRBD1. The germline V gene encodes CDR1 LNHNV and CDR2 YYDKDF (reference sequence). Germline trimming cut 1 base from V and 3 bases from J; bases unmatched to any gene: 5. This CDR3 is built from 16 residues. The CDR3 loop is CATSRGRQGANEKLFF. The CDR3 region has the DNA TGTGCCACCAGCAGAGGTAGACAGGGCGCTAATGAAAAACTGTTTTTT. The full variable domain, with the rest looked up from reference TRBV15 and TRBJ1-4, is DAMVIQNPRYQVTQFGKPVTLSCSQTLNHNVMYWYQQKSSQAPKLLFHYYDKDFNNEADTPDNFQSRRPNTSFCFLDIRSPGLGDTAMYLCATSRGRQGANEKLFFGSGTQLSVL.

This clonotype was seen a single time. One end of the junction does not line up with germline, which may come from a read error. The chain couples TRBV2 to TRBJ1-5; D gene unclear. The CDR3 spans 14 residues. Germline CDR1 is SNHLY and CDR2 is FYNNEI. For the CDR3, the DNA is TGTGCCCGCAGGTTAACACCGAGCAATCAGCCCCAGCATTTT. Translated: CARRLTPSNQPQHF.

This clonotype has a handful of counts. CDR3 sequence reads: CASSAGNSYNEQFF. CDR3 coding DNA: TGTGCCAGCAGTGCAGGGAATTCGTACAATGAGCAGTTCTTC. V is TRBV6-1 and J is TRBJ2-1, with a possible D match to TRBD1 (5 bases). This CDR3 has 14 amino acids. Germline CDR1 reads MNHNS; CDR2 reads SASEGT. V dropped 4 bases and J dropped 4 bases, with 11 bases sitting between them.

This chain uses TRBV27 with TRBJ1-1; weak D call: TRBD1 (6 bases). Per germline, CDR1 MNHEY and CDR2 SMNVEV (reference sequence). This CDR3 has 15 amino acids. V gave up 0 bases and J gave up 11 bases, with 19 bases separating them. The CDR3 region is CASSLSSRRGTSAFF. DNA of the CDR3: TGTGCCAGCAGTTTATCGTCTAGGAGGGGGACCTCCGCTTTCTTT.

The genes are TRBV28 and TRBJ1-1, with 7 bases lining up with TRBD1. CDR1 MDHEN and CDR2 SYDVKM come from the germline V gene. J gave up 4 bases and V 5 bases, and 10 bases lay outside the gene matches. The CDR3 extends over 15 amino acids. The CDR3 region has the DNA TGTGCCAGCAGTCGGTTCAGGGACAGTGGCACTGAAGCTTTCTTT. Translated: CASSRFRDSGTEAFF.

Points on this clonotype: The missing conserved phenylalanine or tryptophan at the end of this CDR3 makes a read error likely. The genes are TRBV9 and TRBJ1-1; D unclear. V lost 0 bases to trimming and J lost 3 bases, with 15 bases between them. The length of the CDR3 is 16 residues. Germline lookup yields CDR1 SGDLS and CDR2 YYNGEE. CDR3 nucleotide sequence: TGTGCCAGCAGCGTAGCTGCCCGAGGTTTCGACACTGAAGCTTTCTTG. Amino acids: CASSVAARGFDTEAFL.

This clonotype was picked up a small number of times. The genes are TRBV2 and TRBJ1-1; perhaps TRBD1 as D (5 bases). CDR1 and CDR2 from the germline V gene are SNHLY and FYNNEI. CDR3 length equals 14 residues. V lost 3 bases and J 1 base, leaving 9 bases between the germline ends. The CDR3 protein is CASSDWGGNTEAFF. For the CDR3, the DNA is TGTGCCAGCAGTGACTGGGGCGGGAACACTGAAGCTTTCTTT. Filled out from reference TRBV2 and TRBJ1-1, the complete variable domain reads EPEVTQTPSHQVTQMGQEVILRCVPISNHLYFYWYRQILGQKVEFLVSFYNNEISEKSEIFDDQFSVERPDGSNFTLKIRSTKLEDSAMYFCASSDWGGNTEAFFGQGTRLTVV.

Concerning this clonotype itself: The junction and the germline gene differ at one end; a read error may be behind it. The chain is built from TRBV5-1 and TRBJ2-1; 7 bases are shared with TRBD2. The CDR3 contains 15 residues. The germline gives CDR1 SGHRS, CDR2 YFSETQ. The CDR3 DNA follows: TGCGCCAGCAGCTTTCCGCGGGGGACCTACAATGAGCCGTTCTTC. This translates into CASSFPRGTYNEPFF.

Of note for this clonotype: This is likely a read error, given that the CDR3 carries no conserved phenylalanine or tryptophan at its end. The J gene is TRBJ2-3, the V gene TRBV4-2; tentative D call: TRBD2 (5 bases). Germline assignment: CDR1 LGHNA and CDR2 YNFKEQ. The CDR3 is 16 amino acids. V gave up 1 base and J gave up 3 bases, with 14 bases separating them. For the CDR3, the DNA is TGTGCCAGCAGCCAAGTTGTCGGGAAGGCTACAGATACGCAGTATTTG. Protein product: CASSQVVGKATDTQYL.

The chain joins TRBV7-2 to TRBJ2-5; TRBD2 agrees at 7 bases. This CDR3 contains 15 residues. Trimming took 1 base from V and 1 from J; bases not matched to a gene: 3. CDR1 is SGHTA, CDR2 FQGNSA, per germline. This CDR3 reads CASSLGGGGQETQYF. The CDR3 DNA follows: TGTGCCAGCAGCTTAGGGGGGGGGGGCCAAGAGACCCAGTACTTC.

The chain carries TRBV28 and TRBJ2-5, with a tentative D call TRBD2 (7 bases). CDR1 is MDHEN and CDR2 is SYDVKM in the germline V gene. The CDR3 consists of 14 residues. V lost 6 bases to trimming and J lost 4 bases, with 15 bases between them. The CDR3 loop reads CASSREGGLETQYF. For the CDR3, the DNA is TGTGCCAGCAGCAGGGAGGGGGGGCTAGAGACCCAGTACTTC.

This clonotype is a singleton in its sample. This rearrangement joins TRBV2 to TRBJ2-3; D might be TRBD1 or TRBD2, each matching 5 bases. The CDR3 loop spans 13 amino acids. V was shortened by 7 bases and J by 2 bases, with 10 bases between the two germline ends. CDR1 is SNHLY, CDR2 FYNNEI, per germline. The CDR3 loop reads CASIEGLTDTQYF. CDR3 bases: TGTGCCAGCATTGAGGGGCTCACAGATACGCAGTATTTT.